The clone carrying this TCR beta chain was picked up many times. Template material for amplifying TCR beta CDR3 regions consisted of RNA transcripts. Researchers ran a first-round RT-PCR on the TCR CDR3 using the HTBI primer set. TCRdb redid the calling of the multiplex PCR reads with MiXCR, one entry per CDR3 protein. Of hundreds of thousands of distinct CDR3 sequences listed, roughly 32% are singletons. Diagnosing involved the use of clinical symptoms, serum thyroxine and TRAb, thyroid ultrasound and orbital computed tomography. The CDR3 consists of 12 residues. Germline V gene data show CDR1 as LNHNV and CDR2 as YYDKDF (reference sequence). Trimming cost V 0 bases and J 8 bases, with 7 bases left between them. This sample is part of a study of T cells in Graves' hyperthyroidism and ophthalmopathy. Whole-study context: The authors collected peripheral blood at initial diagnosis, before any treatment.

The receptor's source is a woman aged 40 to 55 with Graves' hyperthyroidism. The V call is TRBV15, the J call TRBJ1-2, with a weak D call TRBD1 (5 bases). Sequencing was done on a sample of blood. The chain's CDR3 is CATSRDAGGYTF. Here the CDR3 DNA reads TGTGCCACCAGCAGAGATGCAGGGGGCTACACCTTC.